This TCR beta chain was captured in a study of control samples from healthy donors and cancer patients. Germline V gene lookup returns CDR1 SGHRS and CDR2 YFSETQ. V lost 4 bases and J 0 bases, leaving 12 bases between the germline ends. The CDR3 runs 15 residues. Method: immunoSEQ multiplex PCR; TCRdb's copy keeps in-frame clones and lacks some. The table has around 30,000 clones, approximately 93% seen once; the top ten hold more than 1.5%. The J gene is TRBJ2-3, the V gene TRBV5-1; perhaps TRBD1 as D (5 bases). Sequencing was carried out using PBMCs. The sequence came from a man aged 35-49 years with colorectal cancer. CDR3 region: CASSIKGVSTDTQYF. As DNA, the CDR3 is TGCGCCAGCAGCATTAAAGGGGTTAGCACAGATACGCAGTATTTT.